The clone carrying this T cell receptor (beta chain) was recorded at least ten times. The antigen is not known. Using RNA transcripts as the source, TCR beta CDR3 regions were amplified. TCR CDR3 underwent first-round RT-PCR with the HTBI primer set. TCRdb independently ran MiXCR on the multiplex PCR reads; one entry per CDR3 protein. The sample yields roughly 380,000 distinct CDR3 sequences, around 13% seen once. The data belong to a study of T cells in Graves' hyperthyroidism and ophthalmopathy. Study results and caveats: Most clonotypes expanded in the thyroid (above 0.001) were also present in blood. The model identified upcoming ophthalmopathy a median about 7.1 months ahead of onset.

Fresh peripheral blood, 9.5 to 10 ml of it, supplied the PBMCs. Sequenced sample: blood. The TCR sequence derives from a woman between 18 and 30 years old with Graves' hyperthyroidism.

CDR3 sequence (DNA): TGCAGTGCTAATCTGGACGGCAACTATGGCTACACCTTC. Translated, it gives CSANLDGNYGYTF. The chain links TRBV20-1 to TRBJ1-2; D is unresolved. V was trimmed by 4 bases and J by 2 bases, leaving 11 bases between them. This CDR3 spans 13 amino acids. Germline CDR1 is DFQATT and CDR2 is SNEGSKA (reference sequence).